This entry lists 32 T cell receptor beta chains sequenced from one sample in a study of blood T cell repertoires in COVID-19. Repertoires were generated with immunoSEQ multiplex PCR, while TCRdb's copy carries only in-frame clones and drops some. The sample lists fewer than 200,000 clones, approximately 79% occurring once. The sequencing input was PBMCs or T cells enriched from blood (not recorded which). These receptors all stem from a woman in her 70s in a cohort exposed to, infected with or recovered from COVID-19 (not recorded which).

This CDR3 is CAWKHLNTEAFF. Here the CDR3 DNA reads TGTGCCTGGAAACACCTGAACACTGAAGCTTTCTTT. The chain has TRBV30 and TRBJ1-1; D call uncertain. Trimming took off 4 bases at V and 0 bases at J, with 6 bases between the two ends. From germline, CDR1 is GTSNPN and CDR2 SVGIG (reference sequence). CDR3 length equals 12 residues. The complete variable domain, with remaining parts taken from reference TRBV30 and TRBJ1-1, reads SQTIHQWPATLVQPVGSPLSLECTVEGTSNPNLYWYRQAAGRGLQLLFYSVGIGQISSEVPQNLSASRPQDRQFILSSKKLLLSDSGFYLCAWKHLNTEAFFGQGTRLTVV.

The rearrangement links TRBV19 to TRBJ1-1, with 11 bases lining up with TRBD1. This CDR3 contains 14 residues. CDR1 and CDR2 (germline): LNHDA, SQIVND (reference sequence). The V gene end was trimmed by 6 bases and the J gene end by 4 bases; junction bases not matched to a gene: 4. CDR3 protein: CASSLGQGATEAFF. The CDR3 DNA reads TGTGCCAGTAGCCTAGGACAGGGGGCCACTGAAGCTTTCTTT.

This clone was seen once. In DNA form, the CDR3 reads TGTGCCAGCTCAAGGGGGCAGGAGAATCAGCCCCAGCATTTT. Its translation: CASSRGQENQPQHF. V is TRBV2 and J is TRBJ1-5; 7 bases match TRBD1. The trim removed 8 bases at V and 4 bases at J, leaving 8 bases unmatched. The CDR3 is 14 residues long. Per germline, CDR1 SNHLY and CDR2 FYNNEI.

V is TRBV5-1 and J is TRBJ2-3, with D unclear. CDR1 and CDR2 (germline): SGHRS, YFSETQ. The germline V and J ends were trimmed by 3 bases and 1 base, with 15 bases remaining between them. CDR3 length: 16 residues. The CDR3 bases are TGCGCCAGCAGCTCACGCCCTATGGTAGGCACAGATACGCAGTATTTT. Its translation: CASSSRPMVGTDTQYF.

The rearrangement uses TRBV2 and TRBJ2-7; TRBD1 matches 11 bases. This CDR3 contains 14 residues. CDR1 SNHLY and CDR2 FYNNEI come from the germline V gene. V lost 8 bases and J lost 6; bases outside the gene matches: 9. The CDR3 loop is CASFGQGAYSEQYF. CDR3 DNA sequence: TGTGCCAGCTTCGGACAGGGGGCATATTCCGAGCAGTACTTC. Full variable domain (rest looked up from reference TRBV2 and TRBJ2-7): EPEVTQTPSHQVTQMGQEVILRCVPISNHLYFYWYRQILGQKVEFLVSFYNNEISEKSEIFDDQFSVERPDGSNFTLKIRSTKLEDSAMYFCASFGQGAYSEQYFGPGTRLTVT.

The DNA of the CDR3 is TGTGCCAGCAGCACCCGACTACTAGCGGGAGGGACCTACGAGCAGTACTTC. It is translated as CASSTRLLAGGTYEQYF. The rearrangement joins TRBV3-1 (or the pseudogene TRBV3-2) to TRBJ2-7; 13 bases match TRBD2. Trimming took 5 bases from V and 2 from J; bases not matched to a gene: 9. Germline V gives CDR1 LGHDT, CDR2 YNNKEL (reference sequence). CDR3 size: 17 residues.

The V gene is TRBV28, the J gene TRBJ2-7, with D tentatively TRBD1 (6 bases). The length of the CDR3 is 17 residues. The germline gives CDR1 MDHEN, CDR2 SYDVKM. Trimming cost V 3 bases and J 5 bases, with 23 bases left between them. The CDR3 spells CASSLGAWAPRRNEQYF. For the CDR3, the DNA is TGTGCCAGCAGTTTGGGGGCCTGGGCCCCCCGACGGAACGAGCAGTACTTC. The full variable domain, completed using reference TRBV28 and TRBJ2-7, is DVKVTQSSRYLVKRTGEKVFLECVQDMDHENMFWYRQDPGLGLRLIYFSYDVKMKEKGDIPEGYSVSREKKERFSLILESASTNQTSMYLCASSLGAWAPRRNEQYFGPGTRLTVT.

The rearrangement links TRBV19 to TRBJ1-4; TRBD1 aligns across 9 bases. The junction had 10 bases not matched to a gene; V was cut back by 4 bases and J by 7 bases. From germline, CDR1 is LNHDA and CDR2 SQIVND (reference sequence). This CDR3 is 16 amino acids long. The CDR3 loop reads CASSTATGTGFEKLFF. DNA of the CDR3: TGTGCCAGTAGTACCGCTACCGGGACAGGGTTTGAAAAACTGTTTTTT. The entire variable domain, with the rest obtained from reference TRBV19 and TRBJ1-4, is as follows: DGGITQSPKYLFRKEGQNVTLSCEQNLNHDAMYWYRQDPGQGLRLIYYSQIVNDFQKGDIAEGYSVSREKKESFPLTVTSAQKNPTAFYLCASSTATGTGFEKLFFGSGTQLSVL.

CDR3 sequence: CSASGQYNQPQHF. The CDR3 nucleotides read TGCAGTGCTAGTGGACAGTACAATCAGCCCCAGCATTTT. J is TRBJ1-5 and V is TRBV20-1; a possible D gene is TRBD1 (6 bases). Trimming stripped 3 bases from V and 3 bases from J, with 9 bases between. Germline CDR1 reads DFQATT; CDR2 reads SNEGSKA (reference sequence). The CDR3 runs 13 residues.

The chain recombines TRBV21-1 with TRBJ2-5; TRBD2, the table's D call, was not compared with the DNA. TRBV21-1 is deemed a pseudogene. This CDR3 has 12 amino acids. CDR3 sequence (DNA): TGTGCCACCAAGAGAGAACAAGAGACCCAGTACTTC. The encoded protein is CATKREQETQYF.

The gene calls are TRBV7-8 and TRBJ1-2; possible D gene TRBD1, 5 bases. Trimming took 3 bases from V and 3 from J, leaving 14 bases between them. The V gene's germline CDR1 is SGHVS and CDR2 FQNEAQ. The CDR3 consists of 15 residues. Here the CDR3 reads CASSFYVRGDYGYTF. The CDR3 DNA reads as TGTGCCAGCAGCTTTTACGTTCGGGGGGACTATGGCTACACCTTC. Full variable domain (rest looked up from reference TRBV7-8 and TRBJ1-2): GAGVSQSPRYKVAKRGQDVALRCDPISGHVSLFWYQQALGQGPEFLTYFQNEAQLDKSGLPSDRFFAERPEGSVSTLKIQRTQQEDSAVYLCASSFYVRGDYGYTFGSGTRLTVV.

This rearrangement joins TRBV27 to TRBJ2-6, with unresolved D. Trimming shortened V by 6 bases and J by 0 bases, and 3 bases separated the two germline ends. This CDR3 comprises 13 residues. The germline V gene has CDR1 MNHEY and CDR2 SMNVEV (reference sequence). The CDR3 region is CASRLSGANVLTF. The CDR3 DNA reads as TGTGCCAGCAGACTCTCTGGGGCCAACGTCCTGACTTTC.

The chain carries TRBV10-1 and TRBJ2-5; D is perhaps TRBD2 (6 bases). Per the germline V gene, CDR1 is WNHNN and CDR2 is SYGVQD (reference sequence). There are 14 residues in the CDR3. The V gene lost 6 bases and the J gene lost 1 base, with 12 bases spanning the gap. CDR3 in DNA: TGCGCCAGCAGACCCGCCGGGGGCCAAGAGACCCAGTACTTC. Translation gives CASRPAGGQETQYF.

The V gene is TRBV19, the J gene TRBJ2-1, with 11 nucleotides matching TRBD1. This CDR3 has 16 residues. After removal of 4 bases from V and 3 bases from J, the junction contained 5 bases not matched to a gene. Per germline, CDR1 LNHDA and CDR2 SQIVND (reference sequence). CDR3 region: CASSTPGTGGYNEQFF. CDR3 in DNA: TGTGCCAGTAGTACCCCCGGGACAGGGGGCTACAATGAGCAGTTCTTC.

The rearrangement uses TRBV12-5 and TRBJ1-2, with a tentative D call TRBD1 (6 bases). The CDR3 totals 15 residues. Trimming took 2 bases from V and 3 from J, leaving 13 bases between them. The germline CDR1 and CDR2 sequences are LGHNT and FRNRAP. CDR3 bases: TGTGCTAGTGGTTTGACCGGGGGGCTCTACTATGGCTACACCTTC. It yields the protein CASGLTGGLYYGYTF. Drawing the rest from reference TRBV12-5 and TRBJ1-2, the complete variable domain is DARVTQTPRHKVTEMGQEVTMRCQPILGHNTVFWYRQTMMQGLELLAYFRNRAPLDDSGMPKDRFSAEMPDATLATLKIQPSEPRDSAVYFCASGLTGGLYYGYTFGSGTRLTVV.

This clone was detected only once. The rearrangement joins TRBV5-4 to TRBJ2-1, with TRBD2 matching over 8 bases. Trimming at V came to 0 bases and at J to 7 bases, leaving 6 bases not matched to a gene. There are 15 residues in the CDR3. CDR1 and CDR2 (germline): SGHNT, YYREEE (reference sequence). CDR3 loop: CASSLGGLAENEQFF. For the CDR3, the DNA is TGTGCCAGCAGCTTGGGAGGACTAGCAGAAAATGAGCAGTTCTTC.

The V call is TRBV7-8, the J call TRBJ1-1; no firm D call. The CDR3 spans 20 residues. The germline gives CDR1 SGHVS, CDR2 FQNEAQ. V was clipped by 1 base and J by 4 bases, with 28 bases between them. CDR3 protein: CASSLVLSAGLPRAGTEAFF. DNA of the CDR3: TGTGCCAGCAGCTTAGTTTTGTCGGCGGGTTTGCCCCGAGCCGGCACTGAAGCTTTCTTT.

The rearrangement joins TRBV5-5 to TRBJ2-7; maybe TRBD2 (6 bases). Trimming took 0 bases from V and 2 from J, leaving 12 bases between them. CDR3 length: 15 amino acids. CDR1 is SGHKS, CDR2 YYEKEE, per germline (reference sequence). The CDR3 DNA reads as TGTGCCAGCAGCTTGGCCGGGGGAAATACCTACGAGCAGTACTTC. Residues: CASSLAGGNTYEQYF.

The CDR3 DNA follows: TGTGCCAGCAGCCTGGGACAGGGACAGTCTTCCTATGGCTACACCTTC. Translated, it gives CASSLGQGQSSYGYTF. V and J are TRBV5-6 and TRBJ1-2, with 9 bases identical to TRBD1. The V gene's germline CDR1 is SGHDT and CDR2 YYEEEE. The length of the CDR3 is 16 residues. Losses at the gene ends were 4 bases for V and 4 bases for J; bases not matched to a gene: 11.

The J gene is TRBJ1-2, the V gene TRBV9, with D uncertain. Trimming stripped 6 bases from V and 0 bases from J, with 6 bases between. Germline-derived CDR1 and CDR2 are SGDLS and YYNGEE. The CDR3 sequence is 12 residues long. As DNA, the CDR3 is TGTGCCAGCACGCGAGCTAACTATGGCTACACCTTC. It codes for CASTRANYGYTF.

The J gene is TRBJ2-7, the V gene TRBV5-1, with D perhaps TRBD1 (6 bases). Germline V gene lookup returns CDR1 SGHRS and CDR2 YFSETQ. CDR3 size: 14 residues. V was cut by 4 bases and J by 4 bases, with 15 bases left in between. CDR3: CASSLDTTGYEQYF. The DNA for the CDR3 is TGCGCCAGCAGCCTGGACACCACAGGGTACGAGCAGTACTTC.

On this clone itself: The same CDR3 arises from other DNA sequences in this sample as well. CDR3 nucleotides: TGTGCCAGCAGTCCGGACAGAAATCAGCCCCAGCATTTT. Protein: CASSPDRNQPQHF. V gene TRBV12-3 or TRBV12-4 combines with J gene TRBJ1-5; D may be TRBD1 (6 bases). Trimming stripped 5 bases from V and 4 bases from J, with 9 bases between. This CDR3 has 13 residues.

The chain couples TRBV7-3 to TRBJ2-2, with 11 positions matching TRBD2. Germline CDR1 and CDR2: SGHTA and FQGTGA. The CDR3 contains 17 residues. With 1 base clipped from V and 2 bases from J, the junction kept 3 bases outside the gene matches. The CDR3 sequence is CASSLSSGRVNTGELFF. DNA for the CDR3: TGTGCCAGCAGCTTAAGTAGCGGGAGGGTTAACACCGGGGAGCTGTTTTTT.

The CDR3 sequence: CAWTSGAIEQFF. Here the CDR3 DNA reads TGTGCCTGGACCTCAGGGGCGATTGAGCAGTTCTTC. J is TRBJ2-1 and V is TRBV30, with a possible D match to TRBD1 (6 bases). Germline V gene data show CDR1 as GTSNPN and CDR2 as SVGIG (reference sequence). The CDR3 spans 12 residues. V was shortened by 4 bases and J by 9 bases, with 13 bases between the two germline ends.

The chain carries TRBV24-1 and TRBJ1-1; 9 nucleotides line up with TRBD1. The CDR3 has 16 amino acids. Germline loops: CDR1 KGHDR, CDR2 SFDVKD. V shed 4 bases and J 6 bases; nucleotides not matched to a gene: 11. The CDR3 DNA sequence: TGTGCCACCAGTGACCCAAAACAGGGGGCGAGCTCTGAAGCTTTCTTT. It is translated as CATSDPKQGASSEAFF.

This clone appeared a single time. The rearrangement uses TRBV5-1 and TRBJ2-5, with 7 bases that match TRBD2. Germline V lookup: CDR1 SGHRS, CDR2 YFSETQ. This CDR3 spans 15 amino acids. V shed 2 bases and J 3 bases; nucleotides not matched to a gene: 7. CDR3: CASSLLGTIEETQYF. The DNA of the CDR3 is TGCGCCAGCAGCTTACTCGGGACTATTGAAGAGACCCAGTACTTC.

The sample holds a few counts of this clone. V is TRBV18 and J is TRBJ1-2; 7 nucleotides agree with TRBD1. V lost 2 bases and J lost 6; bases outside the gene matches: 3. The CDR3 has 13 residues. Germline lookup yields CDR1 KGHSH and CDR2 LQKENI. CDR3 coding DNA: TGTGCCAGCTCACCATCAGGGGGTGATGGCTACACCTTC. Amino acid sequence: CASSPSGGDGYTF.

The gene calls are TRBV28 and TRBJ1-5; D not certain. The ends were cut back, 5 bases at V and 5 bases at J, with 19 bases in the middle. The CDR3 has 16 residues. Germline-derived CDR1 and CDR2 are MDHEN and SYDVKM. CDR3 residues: CASSPGPRTGDQPQHF. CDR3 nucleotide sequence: TGTGCCAGCAGTCCAGGTCCCCGGACGGGAGATCAGCCCCAGCATTTT.

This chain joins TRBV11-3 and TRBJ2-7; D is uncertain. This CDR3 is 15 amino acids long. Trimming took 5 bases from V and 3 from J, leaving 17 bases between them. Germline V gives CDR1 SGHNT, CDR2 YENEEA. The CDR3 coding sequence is TGTGCCAGCAGCCCCGGTTTCCGATCACTCTACGAGCAGTACTTC. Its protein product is CASSPGFRSLYEQYF.

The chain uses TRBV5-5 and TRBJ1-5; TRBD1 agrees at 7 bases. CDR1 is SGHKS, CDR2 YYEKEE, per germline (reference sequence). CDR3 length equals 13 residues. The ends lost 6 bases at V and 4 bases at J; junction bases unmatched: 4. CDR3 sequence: CASTGQPNQPQHF. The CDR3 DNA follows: TGTGCCAGCACGGGACAGCCTAATCAGCCCCAGCATTTT.

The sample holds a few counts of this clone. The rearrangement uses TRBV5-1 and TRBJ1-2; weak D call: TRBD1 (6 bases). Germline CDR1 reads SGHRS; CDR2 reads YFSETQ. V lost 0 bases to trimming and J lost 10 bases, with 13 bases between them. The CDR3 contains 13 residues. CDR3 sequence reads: CASSLGNRAFYTF. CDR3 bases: TGCGCCAGCAGCTTGGGGAACAGGGCGTTCTACACCTTC.

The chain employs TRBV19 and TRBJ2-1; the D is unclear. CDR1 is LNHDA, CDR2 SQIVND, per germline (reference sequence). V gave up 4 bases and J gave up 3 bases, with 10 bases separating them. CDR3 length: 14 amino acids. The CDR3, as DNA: TGTGCCAGTAGTAATCGAGCACGCTACAATGAGCAGTTCTTC. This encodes CASSNRARYNEQFF.